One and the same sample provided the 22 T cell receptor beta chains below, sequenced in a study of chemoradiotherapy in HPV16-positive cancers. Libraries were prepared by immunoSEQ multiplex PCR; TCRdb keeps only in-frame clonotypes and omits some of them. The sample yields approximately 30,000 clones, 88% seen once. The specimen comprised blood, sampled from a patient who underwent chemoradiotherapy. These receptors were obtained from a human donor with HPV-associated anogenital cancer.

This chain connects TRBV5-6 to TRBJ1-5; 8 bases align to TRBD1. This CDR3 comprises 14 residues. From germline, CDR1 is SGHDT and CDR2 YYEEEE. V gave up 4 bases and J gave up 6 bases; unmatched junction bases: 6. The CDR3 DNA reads TGTGCCAGCAGCCTGTCAGGGGGCGGTCAGCCCCAGCATTTT. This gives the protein CASSLSGGGQPQHF.

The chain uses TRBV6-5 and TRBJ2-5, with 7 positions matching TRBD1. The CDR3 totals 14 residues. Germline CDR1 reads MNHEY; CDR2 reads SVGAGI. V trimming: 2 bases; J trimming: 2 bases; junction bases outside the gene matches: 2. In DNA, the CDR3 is TGTGCCAGCAGTTACCCGGGACAGCAAGAGACCCAGTACTTC. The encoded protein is CASSYPGQQETQYF.

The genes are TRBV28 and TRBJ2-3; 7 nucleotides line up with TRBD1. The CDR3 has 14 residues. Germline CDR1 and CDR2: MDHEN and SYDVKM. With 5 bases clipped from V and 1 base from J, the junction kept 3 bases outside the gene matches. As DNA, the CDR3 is TGTGCCAGCAGTCACAGGGGCGGCACAGATACGCAGTATTTT. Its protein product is CASSHRGGTDTQYF.

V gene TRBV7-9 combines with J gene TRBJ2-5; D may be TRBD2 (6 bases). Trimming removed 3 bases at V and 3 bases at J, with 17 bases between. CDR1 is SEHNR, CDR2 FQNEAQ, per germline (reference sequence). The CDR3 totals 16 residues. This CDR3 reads CASSFVRLALEETQYF. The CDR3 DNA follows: TGTGCCAGCAGCTTTGTGAGGCTAGCGCTAGAAGAGACCCAGTACTTC.

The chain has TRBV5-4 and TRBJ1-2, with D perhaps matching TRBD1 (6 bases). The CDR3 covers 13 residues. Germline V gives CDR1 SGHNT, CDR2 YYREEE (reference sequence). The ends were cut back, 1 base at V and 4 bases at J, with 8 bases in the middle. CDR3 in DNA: TGTGCCAGCAGCTTGCAAGGGGGCTATGGCTACACCTTC. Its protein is CASSLQGGYGYTF.

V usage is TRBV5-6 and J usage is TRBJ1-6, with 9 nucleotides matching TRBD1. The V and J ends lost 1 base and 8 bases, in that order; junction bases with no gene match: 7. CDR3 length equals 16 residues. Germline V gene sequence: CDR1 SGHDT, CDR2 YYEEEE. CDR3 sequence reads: CASSLWAGTGYSPLHF. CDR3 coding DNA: TGTGCCAGCAGCTTGTGGGCCGGGACAGGGTATTCACCCCTCCACTTT.

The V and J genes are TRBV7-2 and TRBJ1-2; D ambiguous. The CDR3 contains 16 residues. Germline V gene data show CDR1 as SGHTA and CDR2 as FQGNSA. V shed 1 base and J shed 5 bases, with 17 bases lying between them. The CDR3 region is CASSLGGQEGRYGYTF. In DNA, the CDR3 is TGTGCCAGCAGCTTAGGAGGTCAGGAAGGGAGGTATGGCTACACCTTC.

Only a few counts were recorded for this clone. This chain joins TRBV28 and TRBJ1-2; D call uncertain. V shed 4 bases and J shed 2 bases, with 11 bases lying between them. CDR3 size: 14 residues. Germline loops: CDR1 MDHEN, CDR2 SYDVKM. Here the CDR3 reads CASSSYKMNYGYTF. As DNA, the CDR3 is TGTGCCAGCAGTTCATATAAGATGAACTATGGCTACACCTTC.

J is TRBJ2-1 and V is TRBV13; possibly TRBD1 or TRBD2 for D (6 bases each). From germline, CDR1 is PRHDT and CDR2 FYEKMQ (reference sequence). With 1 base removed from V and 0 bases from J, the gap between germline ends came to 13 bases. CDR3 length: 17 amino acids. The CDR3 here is CASSLEGGPSSYNEQFF. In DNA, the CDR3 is TGTGCCAGCAGCTTAGAGGGGGGCCCCAGCTCCTACAATGAGCAGTTCTTC.

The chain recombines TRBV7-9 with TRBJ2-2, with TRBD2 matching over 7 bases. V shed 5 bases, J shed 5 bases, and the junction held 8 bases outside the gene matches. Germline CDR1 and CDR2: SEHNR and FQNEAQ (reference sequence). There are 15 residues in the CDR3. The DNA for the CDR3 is TGTGCCAGCAGCGCGGGGCGGGGGAGGACCGGGGAGCTGTTTTTT. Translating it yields CASSAGRGRTGELFF.

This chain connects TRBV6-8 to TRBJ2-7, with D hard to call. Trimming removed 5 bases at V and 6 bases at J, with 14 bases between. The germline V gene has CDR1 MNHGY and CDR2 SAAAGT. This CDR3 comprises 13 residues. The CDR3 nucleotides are TGTGCCAGCAGTACCGGCCCCAGTTCCGAGCAGTACTTC. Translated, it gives CASSTGPSSEQYF.

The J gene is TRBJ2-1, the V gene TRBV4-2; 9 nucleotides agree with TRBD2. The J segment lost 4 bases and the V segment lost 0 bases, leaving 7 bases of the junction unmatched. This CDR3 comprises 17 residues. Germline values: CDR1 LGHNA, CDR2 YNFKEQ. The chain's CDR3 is CASSQEAGGGVYNEQFF. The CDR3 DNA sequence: TGTGCCAGCAGCCAAGAAGCGGGAGGCGGGGTTTACAATGAGCAGTTCTTC.

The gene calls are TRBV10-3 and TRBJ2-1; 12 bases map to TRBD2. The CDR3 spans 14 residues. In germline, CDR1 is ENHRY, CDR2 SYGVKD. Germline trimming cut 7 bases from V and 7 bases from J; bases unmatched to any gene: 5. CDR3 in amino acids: CAIKTGTSGNEQFF. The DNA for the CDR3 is TGTGCCATCAAGACCGGGACTAGCGGGAATGAGCAGTTCTTC.

In DNA form, the CDR3 reads TGTGCCAGTAGTATGCCTAGCGGGGGATCCTACGAGCAGTACTTC. It specifies CASSMPSGGSYEQYF. The chain joins TRBV19 to TRBJ2-7, with TRBD2 matching over 10 bases. The V gene end was trimmed by 3 bases and the J gene end by 1 base; junction bases not matched to a gene: 3. The CDR3 runs to 15 residues. Germline-derived CDR1 and CDR2 are LNHDA and SQIVND (reference sequence).

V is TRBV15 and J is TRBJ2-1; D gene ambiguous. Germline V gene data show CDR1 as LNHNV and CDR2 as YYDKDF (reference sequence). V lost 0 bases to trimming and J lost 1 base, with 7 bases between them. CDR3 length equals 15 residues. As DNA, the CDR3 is TGTGCCACCAGCAGAGACGGCCAATCCTACAATGAGCAGTTCTTC. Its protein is CATSRDGQSYNEQFF.

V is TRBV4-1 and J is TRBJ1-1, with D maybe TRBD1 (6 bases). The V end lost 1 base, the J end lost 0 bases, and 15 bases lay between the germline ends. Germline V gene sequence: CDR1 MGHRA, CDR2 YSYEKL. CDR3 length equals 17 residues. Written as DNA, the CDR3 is TGCGCCAGCAGCCAAGTTCATTACAGGGACTTGAACACTGAAGCTTTCTTT. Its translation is CASSQVHYRDLNTEAFF.

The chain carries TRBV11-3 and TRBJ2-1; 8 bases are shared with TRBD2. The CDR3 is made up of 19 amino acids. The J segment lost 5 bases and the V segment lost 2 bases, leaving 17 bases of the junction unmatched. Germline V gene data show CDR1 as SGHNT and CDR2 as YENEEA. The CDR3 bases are TGTGCCAGCAGCTTATTGGGACTAGGCCAAATGCAGAAACACAATGAGCAGTTCTTC. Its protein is CASSLLGLGQMQKHNEQFF.

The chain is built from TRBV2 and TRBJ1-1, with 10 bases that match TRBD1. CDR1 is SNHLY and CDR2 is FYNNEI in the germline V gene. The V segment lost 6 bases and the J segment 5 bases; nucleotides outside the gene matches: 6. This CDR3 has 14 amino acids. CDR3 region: CASRGQGSVTEAFF. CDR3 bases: TGTGCCAGCAGGGGACAGGGGTCCGTGACTGAAGCTTTCTTT.

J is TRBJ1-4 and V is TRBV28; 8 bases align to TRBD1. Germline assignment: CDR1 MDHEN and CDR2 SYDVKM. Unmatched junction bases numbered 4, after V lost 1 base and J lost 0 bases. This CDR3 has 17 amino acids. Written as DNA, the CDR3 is TGTGCCAGCAGTTTATTTGGGACAGGTGCAACTAATGAAAAACTGTTTTTT. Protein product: CASSLFGTGATNEKLFF.

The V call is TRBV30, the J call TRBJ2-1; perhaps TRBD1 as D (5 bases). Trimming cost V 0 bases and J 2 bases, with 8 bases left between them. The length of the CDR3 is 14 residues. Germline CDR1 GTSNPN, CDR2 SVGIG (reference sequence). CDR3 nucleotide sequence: TGTGCCTGGAGTGTACCGGACACCTACAATGAGCAGTTCTTC. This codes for CAWSVPDTYNEQFF.

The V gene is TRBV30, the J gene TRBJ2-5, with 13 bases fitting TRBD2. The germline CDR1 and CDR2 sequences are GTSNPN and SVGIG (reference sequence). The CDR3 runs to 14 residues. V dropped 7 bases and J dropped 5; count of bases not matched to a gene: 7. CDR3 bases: TGTGCCTACCGACTAGCGGGGGGCGTGGAGACCCAGTACTTC. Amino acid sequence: CAYRLAGGVETQYF. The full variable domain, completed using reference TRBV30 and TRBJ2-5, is SQTIHQWPATLVQPVGSPLSLECTVEGTSNPNLYWYRQAAGRGLQLLFYSVGIGQISSEVPQNLSASRPQDRQFILSSKKLLLSDSGFYLCAYRLAGGVETQYFGPGTRLLVL.

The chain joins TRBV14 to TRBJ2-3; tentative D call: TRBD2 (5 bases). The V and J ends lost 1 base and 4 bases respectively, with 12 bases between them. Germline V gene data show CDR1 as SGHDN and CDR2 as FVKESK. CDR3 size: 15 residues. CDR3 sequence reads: CASSQGVRVADTQYF. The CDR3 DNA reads TGTGCCAGCAGCCAAGGGGTGAGGGTGGCAGATACGCAGTATTTT.